These 4 T cell receptor beta chains were all obtained from the same sample, sequenced in a study of healthy donors' naive CD4 and CD8 T cells. A linear amplification protocol produced the TCR libraries from about 450 ng of total RNA. TCRdb ran MiXCR on the reads and lists one entry per CDR3 protein. This sample yields some 190,000 distinct CDR3 sequences, of which around 74% are seen a single time; 2.3% belongs to the top ten. The source material was naive CD4+ and CD8+ T cells sorted from blood, pooled from several donors. These receptors were obtained from a pool of human donors in good health; the sample pools cells from several healthy donors.

This clonotype came up once. This chain connects TRBV27 to TRBJ1-3; D remains unclear. Trimming removed 6 bases at V and 8 bases at J, with 11 bases between. This CDR3 comprises 12 residues. CDR1 is MNHEY, CDR2 SMNVEV, per germline (reference sequence). CDR3 in amino acids: CASRKDDHTIYF. CDR3 sequence (DNA): TGTGCCAGCAGAAAGGACGACCACACCATATATTTT.

This chain connects TRBV6-5 to TRBJ2-7, with D possibly being TRBD1 (5 bases). In germline, CDR1 is MNHEY, CDR2 SVGAGI. V lost 0 bases and J 1 base, leaving 10 bases between the germline ends. This CDR3 contains 15 residues. As DNA, the CDR3 is TGTGCCAGCAGTTACTCCTCCAGGGCGTCCTACGAGCAGTACTTC. Amino acid sequence: CASSYSSRASYEQYF.

The CDR3 loop reads CASSSGPYGYTF. CDR3 DNA sequence: TGTGCCAGCAGTTCCGGACCCTATGGCTACACCTTC. The V gene is TRBV6-5, the J gene TRBJ1-2; D is unresolved. Germline CDR1 and CDR2: MNHEY and SVGAGI. The CDR3 length is 12 residues. V lost 4 bases to trimming and J lost 4 bases, with 7 bases between them.

The chain links TRBV6-2 or TRBV6-3 to TRBJ2-2; no definite D call. The CDR3 is 14 residues long. The germline CDR1 and CDR2 sequences are MNHEY and SVGEGT. Trimming removed 4 bases at V and 4 bases at J, with 10 bases between. The CDR3 coding sequence is TGTGCCAGCAGTTCGCGCCCTTTCACCGGGGAGCTGTTTTTT. It yields the protein CASSSRPFTGELFF.